This T cell receptor beta chain was sequenced for a study of T cells after yellow fever vaccination. The CDR3 has 14 residues. V lost 0 bases to trimming and J lost 6 bases, with 14 bases between them. Per germline, CDR1 DFQATT and CDR2 SNEGSKA (reference sequence). 5'RACE template switching generated TCR cDNA, adding a universal primer site and UMIs. TCRdb re-called the 5' RACE reads with MiXCR, one entry per CDR3 protein. The data show under 400,000 distinct CDR3 sequences, under 15% seen once. Study-level results: Any FACS-sorted repertoire could hold abundant clonotypes that contaminate it from the bulk population. Peaking on day 5 versus 15, the secondary response was faster but weaker.

This clonotype was counted between two and nine times. Its matching antigen is unknown. This chain joins TRBV20-1 and TRBJ1-2; D not resolved. This receptor was obtained from a man aged 18 to 30 who received the YFV17D yellow fever vaccine. The sample in question was CD4+ T cells sorted from PBMCs, obtained 15 days after the yellow fever booster vaccination. The CDR3, as DNA: TGCAGTGCTAGAGAGTTTCGGGGTCGAGATGGCTACACCTTC. Its protein product is CSAREFRGRDGYTF.